This note documents a single T cell receptor beta chain sequence. This clonotype was counted at least ten times. The antigen it binds to is not known. Base qualities were left out, and no much larger clone turns up one base away. cDNA synthesis used template-switch 5'RACE with a primer carrying a 10-nucleotide random unique molecular identifier tagging each TCR transcript. Each sequencing run produced over 160 million TCR-beta sequences covering 15-18 subjects. The RNeasy kit was used to extract total RNA. The KAPA Real-time Library Amplification kit was used to amplify TCR-beta VDJ regions with primers targeting the TCR constant region and the 5'RACE anchor. Sample indexes and Illumina adaptors were added in a first PCR, and a second PCR then increased library yield. The roughly 650 bp TCR product was size-selected on a 2% E-gel SizeSelection system after Ampure bead purification. Library quality was checked on a Bioanalyzer, concentration was measured with Qubit, and libraries were quantified with the Kapa Library Quantification kit before pooling. An Illumina HiSeq 2500 was used to sequence the libraries paired-end at 2 x 150 bp. To increase sequence diversity, about 23-30% phiX was spiked into each library pool. Regarding the original processing steps: The quality-filtered reads were processed with the UMI-based MiGEC pipeline, whose error correction step removed more than 75% of the raw TCR sequences. VDJ genes were aligned to IMGT germline references, and each clonotype was defined by a unique CDR3 amino acid sequence together with V-J genes. Clonal expansion, Shannon diversity, and CDR3 relatedness (CalcPairwiseDistances, ClusterSamples) were evaluated with VDJtools, and phylogenetic trees were built with CLCbio workbench. A clone was classed as expanded if it had 8 or more unique UMIs, a cutoff based on coefficient-of-variation modelling across technical triplicates. TCRdb's own reprocessing of the public reads used fastp at Q25 and MiXCR and kept productive beta chains. Every entry covers one CDR3 protein and lists the most common genes and DNA from its rows. The V and J calls here are based on TCRdb, not the publication. The sample table holds roughly 70,000 distinct CDR3 sequences, of which 5.2% were seen once. The ten largest clones represent approximately 2.8% of the sample.

The record originates from a study of neurological immune-mediated disorders (dated by TCRdb to about 2019). At the level of the whole study: Among the approximately 34 multiple sclerosis patients, relapsing-remitting MS accounted for around 30 and secondary progressive MS accounted for 3. Longitudinal samples, technical triplicates and paired sorted CD4+ and CD8+ T-cell subsets, alongside PBMC samples, were included among the roughly 98 TCR-beta libraries. Of the roughly 70 subjects in the cohort, about 14 were HAM/TSP patients, around 35 were multiple sclerosis patients, and roughly 20 were healthy controls. The study compared peripheral blood TCR-beta repertoires of HTLV-I-associated myelopathy (HAM/TSP) patients, multiple sclerosis patients and healthy controls using UMI-based sequencing.

Trimming takes 1 base off V and 1 base off J; junction bases not matched to a gene: 7. Reading from cysteine to phenylalanine, the CDR3 counts 17 amino acids. CDR3 DNA is the only sequence kept; it has 51 bases, read in frame from the first base. Based on the germline V gene, the CDR1 and CDR2 sequences are SGHAT and FQNNGV. For unsorted PBMC libraries, 2 million PBMCs were used after storage in RNAlater at -80 degrees C until RNA extraction. Multiple sclerosis patients were enrolled in a US clinical protocol evaluating disease progression by magnetic resonance imaging. Peripheral blood was subjected to Ficoll-Hypaque density gradient centrifugation to isolate PBMCs, which were then cryopreserved in liquid nitrogen. What the research found in general, with its limitations: Across subjects, expanded clones never shared an identical CDR3 amino acid sequence, which suggests that the TCR-beta repertoires in every group were private. No clinical or MRI features were associated with the MS cluster, and the authors said that larger cohorts are needed. Repertoires from 18 of 34 MS patients were grouped by phylogenetic analysis into a cluster of related CDR3 sequences, suggesting a possible repertoire-level signature. TCR clonal expansion was highest in HAM/TSP patients and lowest in MS patients, with MS patients falling below even healthy controls.

The receptor's source is a woman aged 30 to 39 with multiple sclerosis. The sequencing sample was made of PBMCs. Rearrangement joined TRBV11-2 to TRBJ2-5; 9 middle bases align to TRBD1. The DNA reads TGTGCCAGCAGCTTAGGTGGTGGGACAGGGTTCCAAGAGACCCAGTACTTC. Protein translation: CASSLGGGTGFQETQYF.